The entry that follows covers one T cell receptor beta chain sequence. TCRdb reprocessed the 5' RACE reads with MiXCR, giving one entry per CDR3 protein. Among about 270,000 distinct CDR3 sequences listed, about 20% were seen once. The source of the sample is a study of T-cell memory formation after mild COVID-19. J gave up 2 bases and V 2 bases, and 5 bases lay outside the gene matches. Germline V gene data show CDR1 as MNHNS and CDR2 as SASEGT. CDR3 length: 15 amino acids. The source of this sequence is a man aged 18 to 35 who had mild COVID-19 (a few samples of this study predate the infection). Cell type and time point are not known. The V gene is TRBV6-1, the J gene TRBJ1-2, with 7 nucleotides matching TRBD1. The sample consisted of PBMCs or a T cell subset sorted from them (not recorded which). DNA of the CDR3: TGTGCCAGCAGTGAAAGACAGGGACGAAACTATGGCTACACCTTC. Protein: CASSERQGRNYGYTF.